Presented here are 14 T cell receptor beta chains from one specimen sequenced in a study of identical twins (dated by TCRdb to the mid-2010s). Libraries were prepared through 5' RACE. Sequenced on an Illumina HiSeq 2000. TCRdb passed the public sequencing reads through fastp at Q25 and MiXCR, retaining productive beta sequences. Each CDR3 protein gets just one entry, which takes the most common genes and DNA from the rows behind it. In this sample the table shows 210,000 or so distinct CDR3 sequences, around 6.9% of which occur a single time. The ten largest clones capture 1.9% of the sample. These data were also filed under a second study, of yellow fever vaccine responses in identical twins.

Sequences were obtained from memory (CD45RO+) T cells sorted from blood. This sample's cell subset or site label indicates: CD45RO+ enriched T cells. The receptor set was obtained from a woman aged 18-29 years in good health.

The V call is TRBV6-2 or TRBV6-3, the J call TRBJ1-5; 10 positions agree with TRBD1. This CDR3 has 14 residues. V was clipped by 6 bases and J by 6 bases; unmatched bases: 5. In germline, CDR1 is MNHEY, CDR2 SVGEGT. This CDR3 is CASRTGQGGQPQHF. The CDR3 nucleotides read TGTGCCAGCAGAACCGGACAGGGGGGTCAGCCCCAGCATTTT.

This clonotype occurred a few times. The chain couples TRBV18 to TRBJ2-7; 8 bases match TRBD1. The CDR3 runs to 15 residues. The ends lost 5 bases at V and 2 bases at J; junction bases unmatched: 8. The germline V gene encodes CDR1 KGHSH and CDR2 LQKENI. CDR3 sequence (DNA): TGTGCCAGCTCATCGACAGGGGCCTTTGCCTACGAGCAGTACTTC. Translated, it gives CASSSTGAFAYEQYF.

In this sample, this clonotype turned up many times. This chain joins TRBV3-1 and TRBJ2-2, with 8 bases that match TRBD2. Germline values: CDR1 LGHDT, CDR2 YNNKEL (reference sequence). V shed 2 bases and J 3 bases; nucleotides not matched to a gene: 5. This CDR3 region has 16 residues. The CDR3 DNA sequence: TGTGCCAGCAGCCAATTACGGACTAGCCACACCGGGGAGCTGTTTTTT. It codes for CASSQLRTSHTGELFF. The full variable domain, its missing parts supplied by reference TRBV3-1 and TRBJ2-2, is DTAVSQTPKYLVTQMGNDKSIKCEQNLGHDTMYWYKQDSKKFLKIMFSYNNKELIINETVPNRFSPKSPDKAHLNLHINSLELGDSAVYFCASSQLRTSHTGELFFGEGSRLTVL.

This clonotype was seen ten or more times. The rearrangement uses TRBV20-1 and TRBJ2-1; D is unclear. The ends were cut back, 5 bases at V and 10 bases at J, with 12 bases in the middle. This CDR3 has 11 amino acids. Per germline, CDR1 DFQATT and CDR2 SNEGSKA (reference sequence). The CDR3 is CSALPKVEQFF. The CDR3, as DNA: TGCAGTGCTTTGCCGAAGGTGGAGCAGTTCTTC.

The chain carries TRBV5-6 and TRBJ2-6; D ambiguous. The V and J ends lost 0 bases and 0 bases respectively, with 10 bases between them. Germline V gives CDR1 SGHDT, CDR2 YYEEEE. The CDR3 spans 17 residues. The CDR3 DNA follows: TGTGCCAGCAGCTTGGGCTCCGTACGCTCTGGGGCCAACGTCCTGACTTTC. It yields the protein CASSLGSVRSGANVLTF. Full variable domain (missing parts from reference TRBV5-6 and TRBJ2-6): DAGVTQSPTHLIKTRGQQVTLRCSPKSGHDTVSWYQQALGQGPQFIFQYYEEEERQRGNFPDRFSGHQFPNYSSELNVNALLLGDSALYLCASSLGSVRSGANVLTFGAGSRLTVL.

There are a few counts of this clonotype. V and J are TRBV7-2 and TRBJ1-1; D remains ambiguous. The CDR3 has 15 amino acids. CDR1 is SGHTA, CDR2 FQGNSA, per germline. V lost 3 bases and J lost 2, with 13 bases in between. The CDR3 here is CASSFLGSANTEAFF. CDR3 nucleotides: TGTGCCAGCAGCTTTCTCGGCTCAGCCAACACTGAAGCTTTCTTT.

This clonotype was seen repeatedly, ten times or more. The gene calls are TRBV29-1 and TRBJ2-1, with unresolved D. Germline CDR1 reads SQVTM; CDR2 reads ANQGSEA. The CDR3 consists of 12 residues. V gave up 7 bases and J gave up 2 bases, with 9 bases separating them. The CDR3 region is CSGSFPYNEQFF. CDR3 sequence (DNA): TGCAGCGGAAGTTTCCCCTACAATGAGCAGTTCTTC.

This clonotype was counted only a few times. This sequence joins TRBV20-1 and TRBJ2-2; D remains unclear. CDR3 length equals 15 residues. Per germline, CDR1 DFQATT and CDR2 SNEGSKA (reference sequence). Trimming stripped 1 base from V and 3 bases from J, with 12 bases between. CDR3 DNA: TGCAGTGCTAGAGGCGTTGAAGGGTACACCGGGGAGCTGTTTTTT. Residues: CSARGVEGYTGELFF.

V usage is TRBV11-2 and J usage is TRBJ2-1; weak D call: TRBD2 (6 bases). The V gene's germline CDR1 is SGHAT and CDR2 FQNNGV. V was trimmed by 5 bases and J by 0 bases, leaving 17 bases between them. The CDR3 has 17 amino acids. CDR3 sequence: CASSTTRAGSSYNEQFF. DNA for the CDR3: TGTGCCAGCAGCACAACGAGGGCGGGGTCCTCCTACAATGAGCAGTTCTTC.

In the case of this clonotype: A single base separates this from a much larger clone, so it may be a read error. This rearrangement joins TRBV10-3 to TRBJ2-1; D gene ambiguous. Looked up from germline, CDR1 is ENHRY and CDR2 is SYGVKD. CDR3 length: 13 amino acids. V was shortened by 7 bases and J by 6 bases, with 13 bases between the two germline ends. In DNA form, the CDR3 reads TGTGCCATCAAAGGTTCTGTAGCCAATGAGCAGTTCTTC. It encodes CAIKGSVANEQFF.

This clonotype turned up a few times. V usage is TRBV7-2 and J usage is TRBJ1-1, with D maybe TRBD1 (6 bases). V lost 5 bases and J lost 5, with 24 bases in between. The CDR3 contains 17 residues. CDR1 and CDR2 from the germline V gene are SGHTA and FQGNSA. The CDR3 nucleotides read TGTGCCAGCAGCCTTTTTTCCTTAGGGGGGGGTGGGACTGAAGCTTTCTTT. Translated: CASSLFSLGGGGTEAFF. The full variable domain, with the rest looked up from reference TRBV7-2 and TRBJ1-1, is GAGVSQSPSNKVTEKGKDVELRCDPISGHTALYWYRQSLGQGLEFLIYFQGNSAPDKSGLPSDRFSAERTGGSVSTLTIQRTQQEDSAVYLCASSLFSLGGGGTEAFFGQGTRLTVV.

This clonotype was seen at least ten times. CDR3 region: CASSSPRTDYGYTF. The CDR3 DNA sequence: TGTGCCAGCAGTTCACCCCGCACCGACTATGGCTACACCTTC. The gene calls are TRBV6-2 or TRBV6-3 and TRBJ1-2, with D hard to call. The CDR3 spans 14 residues. The V end lost 4 bases, the J end lost 3 bases, and 12 bases lay between the germline ends. Germline CDR1 is MNHEY and CDR2 is SVGEGT.

About this clonotype itself: A much larger clone lies a single base off, so this may be a read error. The chain is built from TRBV27 and TRBJ2-7; 9 nucleotides align to TRBD2. Germline CDR1 MNHEY, CDR2 SMNVEV (reference sequence). This CDR3 has 16 amino acids. CDR3 DNA sequence: TGTGTCAGCAGTTTTATAGCGGGAGCAAGTAGATACGAGCAGTACTTC. It encodes CVSSFIAGASRYEQYF.

V gene TRBV5-1 combines with J gene TRBJ2-6, with 9 bases fitting TRBD1. The CDR3 consists of 19 residues. Germline V gene lookup returns CDR1 SGHRS and CDR2 YFSETQ. After removal of 4 bases from V and 4 bases from J, the junction contained 15 bases not matched to a gene. This CDR3 reads CASSTAGPGQGSGANVLTF. The CDR3 nucleotides read TGCGCCAGCAGCACAGCAGGTCCGGGACAGGGTTCCGGGGCCAACGTCCTGACTTTC.